The entry that follows covers one TCR beta chain sequence. What it binds is unknown. All the patients suffered relapse after autologous stem cell transplantation, and brentuximab vedotin exposure differed. Isolation of CD4+ T cells from thawed PBMCs was performed by magnetic negative selection. This specimen belongs to a study of PD-1 blockade in classical Hodgkin lymphoma. TCRdb's table, derived via immunoSEQ multiplex PCR, lists solely in-frame clones and lacks some. Here the sample spans about 29,000 clones, 85% being singletons. The CDR3 length is 14 residues. In germline, CDR1 is SGDLS, CDR2 YYNGEE. V was pared by 0 bases and J by 6 bases, with 10 bases between. Study-wide findings and caveats: It was CD4+ TCR diversity, not CD8+, that rose significantly by C4D1.

This specimen consisted of CD4+ T cells from blood, obtained at baseline. V is TRBV9 and J is TRBJ1-5, with a possible D match to TRBD1 (5 bases). The sequence was collected from a human donor with classical Hodgkin lymphoma. The CDR3, as DNA: TGTGCCAGCAGCGTAGATTCAGGGTTTCAGCCCCAGCATTTT. Protein sequence: CASSVDSGFQPQHF.